This T cell receptor (beta chain) was captured by sequencing in a study of T cell repertoires in cytomegalovirus infection. For the study at large: Recently identified HLA-C-restricted and well-studied HLA-B-restricted CMV epitopes were used. Study findings and constraints: Carriers of CMV and the relevant HLA type were discriminated by public TCR beta frequency.

The CDR3 is 18 amino acids. Trimming stripped 0 bases from V and 0 bases from J, with 15 bases between. Germline CDR1 and CDR2: MNHEY and SVGAGI. TCRdb recomputed calls from the reads with MiXCR, one row per CDR3 protein. This repertoire shows 350,000 to 400,000 distinct CDR3 sequences, about 32% found once; its top ten account for approximately 15%. This clonotype showed up many times. Its antigen is unidentified. This clonotype originated in a human donor in good health (CMV status not recorded). Some clones in this sample may be carry-over from other donors' samples. The chain is built from TRBV6-5 and TRBJ1-3, with D tentatively TRBD1 (5 bases). The sample in question was cultured PBMCs, obtained from culture after CMV antigen stimulation. The CDR3 region has the DNA TGTGCCAGCAGTTACTCCGGCAACACAGGCCACTCTGGAAACACCATATATTTT. Amino acids: CASSYSGNTGHSGNTIYF.